One T cell receptor (beta chain) is described in this entry. Its specificity is unknown. These data belong to a study of graft-versus-host responses after intestinal transplantation. Across the study: Each of the recipients got a multivisceral, liver-intestinal, or isolated intestinal transplant. All recipients were given anti-thymocyte globulin induction, and tacrolimus and steroids were then administered for 2 to 4 years.

TCRdb keeps only in-frame clones here, not all; method: immunoSEQ multiplex PCR. The data hold about 88,000 clones, with about 90% observed a single time. Sample: unstimulated CD4+ T cells sorted from spleen or lymph node cells, taken before intestinal transplant. The source of this sequence is a human donor who received an intestinal transplant.

The CDR3 is CASSPPAATSTDTQYF. The CDR3 bases are TGTGCCAGCTCACCACCGGCCGCGACTAGCACAGATACGCAGTATTTT. The J gene is TRBJ2-3, the V gene TRBV18; D not resolved. CDR3 size: 16 residues. Germline values: CDR1 KGHSH, CDR2 LQKENI. V was cut by 0 bases and J by 0 bases, with 10 bases left in between.